A single sample gave rise to the 26 T cell receptor beta chains below, sequenced in a study of shared clonotypes between healthy human individuals. Libraries were prepared by immunoSEQ multiplex PCR; TCRdb keeps only in-frame clonotypes and omits some of them. The sample lists a few hundred thousand clones; over 50% were seen once. The sequencing input was memory CD4+ T cells sorted from blood. Specified subset: CD45RA-negative fraction. The receptors were gathered from a man between 25 and 39 years old in good health.

This clone came up a few times. This rearrangement joins TRBV5-6 to TRBJ2-4; D is perhaps TRBD2 (6 bases). The CDR3 extends over 13 amino acids. V lost 0 bases, J lost 5 bases, and 6 bases lay in between. Germline values: CDR1 SGHDT, CDR2 YYEEEE. CDR3 in DNA: TGTGCCAGCAGCTTGGTAGCGGAAAACATTCAGTACTTC. Translation gives CASSLVAENIQYF.

There are a few counts of this clone. The J gene is TRBJ2-3, the V gene TRBV5-4, with a possible D match to TRBD2 (7 bases). V lost 3 bases to trimming and J lost 0 bases, with 20 bases between them. This CDR3 is built from 18 residues. Germline-derived CDR1 and CDR2 are SGHNT and YYREEE (reference sequence). The CDR3: CASSWGNGRRGSTDTQYF. The CDR3 DNA reads as TGTGCCAGCAGCTGGGGGAACGGGAGGAGGGGGAGCACAGATACGCAGTATTTT.

This rearrangement joins TRBV7-8 to TRBJ2-7; D not certain. The length of the CDR3 is 14 residues. V dropped 3 bases and J dropped 3 bases, with 12 bases sitting between them. Germline loops: CDR1 SGHVS, CDR2 FQNEAQ. CDR3 region: CASSFMTSYYEQYF. CDR3 in DNA: TGTGCCAGCAGCTTTATGACCTCTTACTACGAGCAGTACTTC.

The rearrangement links TRBV19 to TRBJ2-1; TRBD1 aligns across 8 bases. Germline loops: CDR1 LNHDA, CDR2 SQIVND (reference sequence). Trimming removed 7 bases from V and 2 bases from J; junction bases left unmatched: 10. This CDR3 contains 16 residues. CDR3 region: CASTIQQGGPYNEQFF. CDR3 in DNA: TGTGCCAGTACCATCCAACAGGGGGGACCCTACAATGAGCAGTTCTTC.

The genes are TRBV5-1 and TRBJ1-1, with a weak D call TRBD1 (6 bases). CDR1 is SGHRS and CDR2 is YFSETQ in the germline V gene. This CDR3 is built from 16 residues. Trimming took off 2 bases at V and 3 bases at J, with 17 bases between the two ends. CDR3 residues: CASSLDGAGGDTEAFF. CDR3 bases: TGCGCCAGCAGCTTAGATGGGGCGGGGGGCGACACTGAAGCTTTCTTT.

The genes are TRBV14 and TRBJ1-2; D not certain. The CDR3 contains 15 residues. CDR1 and CDR2 (germline): SGHDN, FVKESK. The germline V and J ends were trimmed by 3 bases and 7 bases, with 18 bases remaining between them. CDR3: CASSHIDPAASGYTF. CDR3 DNA: TGTGCCAGCAGCCACATCGACCCAGCGGCTAGTGGCTACACCTTC.

The genes are TRBV12-2 and TRBJ2-7; no DNA check was done on the table's D call, TRBD2. TRBV12-2 is reported as a pseudogene. This CDR3 is 14 amino acids long. CDR3 amino acids: CASRSGTSRYEQYF. The DNA for the CDR3 is TGTGCAAGTCGCTCCGGGACTAGTCGCTACGAGCAGTACTTC.

This clone has a count of ten or more. J is TRBJ1-4 and V is TRBV5-5; tentative D call: TRBD1 (6 bases). Germline V CDR1 and CDR2: SGHKS, YYEKEE (reference sequence). The CDR3 covers 15 residues. V gave up 7 bases and J gave up 10 bases, with 23 bases separating them. Here the CDR3 reads CASGPIATSGAKLFF. CDR3 DNA sequence: TGTGCCAGCGGCCCAATCGCGACATCGGGGGCAAAACTGTTTTTT.

This clone was seen only a few times. The chain recombines TRBV2 with TRBJ2-1, with 7 bases matching TRBD1. The CDR3 length is 15 residues. Germline V CDR1 and CDR2: SNHLY, FYNNEI. The ends lost 6 bases at V and 1 base at J; junction bases unmatched: 6. The CDR3 reads CASSSTGKSYNEQFF. The CDR3 bases are TGTGCCAGCAGCTCGACAGGGAAGTCCTACAATGAGCAGTTCTTC.

This clone was found a few times. The genes are TRBV18 and TRBJ1-2; 7 bases are a match to TRBD1. V was pared by 3 bases and J by 3 bases, with 1 base of the junction left unmatched. This CDR3 comprises 13 residues. Germline CDR1 and CDR2: KGHSH and LQKENI. The DNA of the CDR3 is TGTGCCAGCTCACCGGGACAGCACTATGGCTACACCTTC. Translation: CASSPGQHYGYTF.

V usage is TRBV6-5 and J usage is TRBJ2-1; the match to TRBD2 covers 7 bases. With V trimmed by 8 bases and J by 9 bases, 13 bases remained unmatched. Germline V gene sequence: CDR1 MNHEY, CDR2 SVGAGI. The CDR3 spans 14 residues. The DNA for the CDR3 is TGTGCCAGCCGGGGGGACCGCTTAGTTGGTGAGCAGTTCTTC. As protein: CASRGDRLVGEQFF.

By sample fraction, this clone is medium-sized. The chain couples TRBV28 to TRBJ1-5; 9 bases match TRBD1. Germline-derived CDR1 and CDR2 are MDHEN and SYDVKM. This CDR3 has 19 residues. V gave up 6 bases and J gave up 5 bases; unmatched junction bases: 20. In DNA, the CDR3 is TGTGCCAGCAGGCTTACTCGCTTCGACAGGGGGAACCAAGATCAGCCCCAGCATTTT. Translation gives CASRLTRFDRGNQDQPQHF. The full variable domain, its missing parts supplied by reference TRBV28 and TRBJ1-5, is DVKVTQSSRYLVKRTGEKVFLECVQDMDHENMFWYRQDPGLGLRLIYFSYDVKMKEKGDIPEGYSVSREKKERFSLILESASTNQTSMYLCASRLTRFDRGNQDQPQHFGDGTRLSIL.

The sample holds a few counts of this clone. The chain has TRBV9 and TRBJ1-1; D unclear. V lost 2 bases, J lost 0 bases, and 11 bases lay in between. The CDR3 loop spans 15 amino acids. The germline V gene encodes CDR1 SGDLS and CDR2 YYNGEE. CDR3 sequence (DNA): TGTGCCAGCAGCGTTGGGCCCGAAATGAACACTGAAGCTTTCTTT. It encodes CASSVGPEMNTEAFF.

This sequence joins TRBV27 and TRBJ2-1, with D perhaps matching TRBD1 or TRBD2 (6 bases each). From germline, CDR1 is MNHEY and CDR2 SMNVEV (reference sequence). V gave up 6 bases and J gave up 2 bases, with 8 bases separating them. The CDR3 covers 13 residues. The CDR3 loop reads CASRRDTYNEQFF. The CDR3 DNA reads as TGTGCCAGCAGGCGGGACACCTACAATGAGCAGTTCTTC.

V gene TRBV7-9 combines with J gene TRBJ1-1; D remains unclear. With 5 bases removed from V and 11 bases from J, the gap between germline ends came to 12 bases. The CDR3 sequence is 11 residues long. Germline CDR1 SEHNR, CDR2 FQNEAQ (reference sequence). This chain's CDR3 is CASSPSVVAFF. As DNA, the CDR3 is TGTGCCAGCAGCCCCAGTGTCGTCGCTTTCTTT.

The chain combines TRBV6-1 with TRBJ1-2, with D perhaps matching TRBD1 (5 bases). This CDR3 has 15 residues. Germline CDR1 reads MNHNS; CDR2 reads SASEGT. The V end was cut by 6 bases, the J end by 5 bases, with 19 bases between. The CDR3 reads CASSLSTALGYGYTF. CDR3 nucleotides: TGTGCCAGCAGCCTTTCGACAGCCCTAGGGTATGGCTACACCTTC.

J is TRBJ1-5 and V is TRBV30; D possibly corresponds to TRBD1 (5 bases). CDR3 length: 17 residues. Trimming took off 1 base at V and 1 base at J, with 17 bases between the two ends. The V gene's germline CDR1 is GTSNPN and CDR2 SVGIG (reference sequence). Here the CDR3 reads CAWSAPALGASNQPQHF. DNA of the CDR3: TGTGCCTGGAGTGCCCCTGCCCTAGGGGCGAGCAATCAGCCCCAGCATTTT.

This clone was picked up many times. The chain couples TRBV6-5 to TRBJ2-7; D tentatively reads TRBD1 or TRBD2 (5 bases each). Trimming took off 1 base at V and 0 bases at J, with 7 bases between the two ends. This CDR3 contains 14 residues. Germline V CDR1 and CDR2: MNHEY, SVGAGI. This CDR3 reads CASSYLGDSYEQYF. The DNA for the CDR3 is TGTGCCAGCAGTTACTTGGGGGACTCCTACGAGCAGTACTTC.

This clone was seen more than once but under ten times. This sequence joins TRBV5-1 and TRBJ1-4; 9 positions match TRBD1. The CDR3 contains 16 residues. The germline gives CDR1 SGHRS, CDR2 YFSETQ. J lost 7 bases, V lost 4 bases, and 11 bases had no gene match. CDR3 in amino acids: CASSPLAGQGTEKLFF. CDR3 coding DNA: TGCGCCAGCAGCCCGTTGGCGGGACAGGGAACTGAAAAACTGTTTTTT. Together with reference TRBV5-1 and TRBJ1-4, the CDR3 gives the full variable domain: KAGVTQTPRYLIKTRGQQVTLSCSPISGHRSVSWYQQTPGQGLQFLFEYFSETQRNKGNFPGRFSGRQFSNSRSEMNVSTLELGDSALYLCASSPLAGQGTEKLFFGSGTQLSVL.

The chain employs TRBV9 and TRBJ2-7, with D unclear. The germline V gene has CDR1 SGDLS and CDR2 YYNGEE. The CDR3 has 15 residues. V was shortened by 7 bases and J by 0 bases, with 17 bases between the two germline ends. CDR3 loop: CASSNSWVTSYEQYF. For the CDR3, the DNA is TGTGCCAGCTCTAATTCGTGGGTGACCTCCTACGAGCAGTACTTC. The complete variable domain, with remaining parts taken from reference TRBV9 and TRBJ2-7, reads DSGVTQTPKHLITATGQRVTLRCSPRSGDLSVYWYQQSLDQGLQFLIQYYNGEERAKGNILERFSAQQFPDLHSELNLSSLELGDSALYFCASSNSWVTSYEQYFGPGTRLTVT.

V is TRBV2 and J is TRBJ1-2, with D tentatively TRBD1 (5 bases). The CDR3 totals 14 residues. The germline V and J ends were trimmed by 6 bases and 4 bases, with 15 bases remaining between them. CDR1 is SNHLY and CDR2 is FYNNEI in the germline V gene. CDR3 region: CASSAGRLSYGYTF. The DNA of the CDR3 is TGTGCCAGCAGCGCGGGACGGCTGAGCTATGGCTACACCTTC.

This sequence joins TRBV4-1 and TRBJ2-1, with 10 nucleotides matching TRBD1. Germline V gene data show CDR1 as MGHRA and CDR2 as YSYEKL. The CDR3 spans 16 residues. The V gene end was trimmed by 1 base and the J gene end by 4 bases; junction bases not matched to a gene: 4. The CDR3 sequence is CASSQAVGQGYNEQFF. The DNA for the CDR3 is TGCGCCAGCAGCCAAGCCGTGGGACAGGGGTACAATGAGCAGTTCTTC.

The rearrangement links TRBV10-1 to TRBJ1-1, with a possible D match to TRBD1 (6 bases). Germline V gene data show CDR1 as WNHNN and CDR2 as SYGVQD (reference sequence). The CDR3 extends over 14 amino acids. Trimming left V 5 bases short and J 0 bases short, with 10 bases between. CDR3 loop: CASSRDIMNTEAFF. The CDR3 DNA follows: TGCGCCAGCAGTCGGGACATCATGAACACTGAAGCTTTCTTT.

The gene calls are TRBV27 and TRBJ2-1; maybe TRBD2 (5 bases). V was shortened by 4 bases and J by 5 bases, with 15 bases between the two germline ends. Germline V gene sequence: CDR1 MNHEY, CDR2 SMNVEV (reference sequence). The CDR3 extends over 15 amino acids. CDR3 sequence (DNA): TGTGCCAGCAGTTCCCGCTTTGTAGCGAACAATGAGCAGTTCTTC. It yields the protein CASSSRFVANNEQFF.

The rearrangement links TRBV7-2 to TRBJ2-7; TRBD1 aligns across 10 bases. The CDR3 sequence is 15 residues long. Per germline, CDR1 SGHTA and CDR2 FQGNSA. V was pared by 3 bases and J by 5 bases, with 7 bases of the junction left unmatched. The CDR3 coding sequence is TGTGCCAGCAGCTTCGCCGGGACAGGGGTCCACGAGCAGTACTTC. It codes for CASSFAGTGVHEQYF.

The chain carries TRBV19 and TRBJ2-1, with D unclear. The CDR3 is made up of 14 amino acids. V was clipped by 4 bases and J by 4 bases, with 11 bases between them. CDR1 is LNHDA, CDR2 SQIVND, per germline (reference sequence). CDR3 coding DNA: TGTGCCAGTAGTAAAGCGTTTGGGTACAATGAGCAGTTCTTC. Translation gives CASSKAFGYNEQFF. The variable domain in full, completed from reference TRBV19 and TRBJ2-1, reads DGGITQSPKYLFRKEGQNVTLSCEQNLNHDAMYWYRQDPGQGLRLIYYSQIVNDFQKGDIAEGYSVSREKKESFPLTVTSAQKNPTAFYLCASSKAFGYNEQFFGPGTRLTVL.